The TCR beta chain under discussion was sequenced for a study of CD8 T cells in Susac syndrome. It was with random hexamers that roughly 0.45 to 1 ug RNA was reverse transcribed. TCRdb recomputed calls from the immunoSEQ multiplex PCR reads with MiXCR, one row per CDR3 protein. The table includes 150,000 or so distinct CDR3 sequences, around 93% detected once. Of note for this clonotype: Its antigen is unidentified.

The CDR3 has 16 residues. Germline V lookup: CDR1 SGDLS, CDR2 YYNGEE. V lost 0 bases, J lost 5 bases, and 10 bases stayed unmatched. Study-wide points: CD4+ repertoires of Susac syndrome patients lacked detectable clonal expansion.

Negative isolation yielded CD8+ and CD4+ T cells; FACS enriched TEMRA cells. V is TRBV9 and J is TRBJ2-5; 7 bases are a match to TRBD2. Sequenced material: CD4+ T cells from PBMCs. The receptor's source is a human donor with Susac syndrome. The CDR3 bases are TGTGCCAGCAGCGTAGTAAGCGGGAACCTGGGGGAGACCCAGTACTTC. Protein product: CASSVVSGNLGETQYF.